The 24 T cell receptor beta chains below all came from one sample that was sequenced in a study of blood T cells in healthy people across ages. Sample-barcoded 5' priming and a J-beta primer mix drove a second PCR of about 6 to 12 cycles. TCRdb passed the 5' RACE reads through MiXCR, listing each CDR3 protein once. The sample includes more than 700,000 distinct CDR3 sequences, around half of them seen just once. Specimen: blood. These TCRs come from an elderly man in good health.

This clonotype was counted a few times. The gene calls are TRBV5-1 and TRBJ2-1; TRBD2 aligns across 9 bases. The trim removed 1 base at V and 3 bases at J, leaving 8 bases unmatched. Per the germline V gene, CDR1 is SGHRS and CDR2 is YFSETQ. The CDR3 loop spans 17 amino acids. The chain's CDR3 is CASSLWGSSGGYNEQFF. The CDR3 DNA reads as TGCGCCAGCAGCTTGTGGGGAAGTAGCGGGGGCTACAATGAGCAGTTCTTC.

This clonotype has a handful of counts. CDR3 in amino acids: CASSIESTEAFF. Written as DNA, the CDR3 is TGCGCCAGCAGCATCGAGAGCACTGAAGCTTTCTTT. The chain carries TRBV5-1 and TRBJ1-1; D unresolved. The ends were cut back, 4 bases at V and 4 bases at J, with 8 bases in the middle. Germline CDR1 and CDR2: SGHRS and YFSETQ. The CDR3 spans 12 residues.

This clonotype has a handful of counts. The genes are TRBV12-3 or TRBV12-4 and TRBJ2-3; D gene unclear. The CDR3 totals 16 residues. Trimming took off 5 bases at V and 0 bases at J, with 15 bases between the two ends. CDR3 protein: CASSLLEHTSTDTQYF. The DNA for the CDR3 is TGTGCCAGCAGTCTGCTCGAGCACACTAGCACAGATACGCAGTATTTT.

This CDR3 is CASRTGFKDEQFF. The CDR3 nucleotides are TGTGCCAGCAGGACAGGGTTTAAGGATGAGCAGTTCTTC. The chain joins TRBV25-1 to TRBJ2-1; TRBD1 matches at 7 bases. Trimming cost V 6 bases and J 8 bases; bases outside gene matches: 7. From germline, CDR1 is MGHDK and CDR2 SYGVNS. The CDR3 loop spans 13 amino acids.

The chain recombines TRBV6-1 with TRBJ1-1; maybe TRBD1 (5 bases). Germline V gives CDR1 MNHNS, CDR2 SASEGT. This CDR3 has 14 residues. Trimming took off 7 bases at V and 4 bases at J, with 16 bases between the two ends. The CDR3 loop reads CASIYGGLPTEAFF. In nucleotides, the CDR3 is TGTGCCAGCATCTATGGGGGGTTACCCACTGAAGCTTTCTTT.

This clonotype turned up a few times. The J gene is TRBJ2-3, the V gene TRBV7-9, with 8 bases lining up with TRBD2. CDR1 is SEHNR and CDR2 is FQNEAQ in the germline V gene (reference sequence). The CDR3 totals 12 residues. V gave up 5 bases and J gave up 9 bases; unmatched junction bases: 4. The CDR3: CASSQAGATQYF. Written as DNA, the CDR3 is TGTGCCAGCAGCCAAGCGGGAGCGACGCAGTATTTT.

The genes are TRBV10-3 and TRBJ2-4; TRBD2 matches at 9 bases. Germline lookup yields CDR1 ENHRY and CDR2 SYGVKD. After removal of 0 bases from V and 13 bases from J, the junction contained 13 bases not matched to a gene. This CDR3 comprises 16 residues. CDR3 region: CAISESPSGRTTEQYF. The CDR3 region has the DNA TGTGCCATCAGTGAGTCGCCCAGCGGGAGGACTACTGAGCAGTACTTC.

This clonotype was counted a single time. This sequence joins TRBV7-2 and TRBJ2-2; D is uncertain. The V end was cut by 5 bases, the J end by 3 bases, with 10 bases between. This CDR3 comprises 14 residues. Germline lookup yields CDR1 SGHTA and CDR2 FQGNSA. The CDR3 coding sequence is TGTGCCAGCAGCCCCGAAGGGTACACCGGGGAGCTGTTTTTT. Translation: CASSPEGYTGELFF.

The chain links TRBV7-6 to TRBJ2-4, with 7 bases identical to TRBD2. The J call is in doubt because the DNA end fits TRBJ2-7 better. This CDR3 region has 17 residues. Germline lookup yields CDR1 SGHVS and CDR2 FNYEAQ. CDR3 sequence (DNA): TGTGCCAGCAGCTTAGACCCCGTGGGCGGGAGTGGTTACGAGCAGTACTTC. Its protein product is CASSLDPVGGSGYEQYF.

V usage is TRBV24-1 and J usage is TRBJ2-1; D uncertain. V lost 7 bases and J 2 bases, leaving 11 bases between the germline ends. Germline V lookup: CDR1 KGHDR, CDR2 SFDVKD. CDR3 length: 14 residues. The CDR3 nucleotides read TGTGCCACCAGGGATCGTTGGACCTACAATGAGCAGTTCTTC. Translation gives CATRDRWTYNEQFF.

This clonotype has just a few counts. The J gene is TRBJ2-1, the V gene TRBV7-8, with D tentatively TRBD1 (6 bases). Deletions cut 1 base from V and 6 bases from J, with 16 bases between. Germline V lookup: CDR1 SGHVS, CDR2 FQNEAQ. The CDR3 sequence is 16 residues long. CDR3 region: CASSLGSAGVFNEQFF. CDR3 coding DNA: TGTGCCAGCAGCTTAGGCTCGGCAGGGGTATTCAATGAGCAGTTCTTC. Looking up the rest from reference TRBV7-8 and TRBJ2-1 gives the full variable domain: GAGVSQSPRYKVAKRGQDVALRCDPISGHVSLFWYQQALGQGPEFLTYFQNEAQLDKSGLPSDRFFAERPEGSVSTLKIQRTQQEDSAVYLCASSLGSAGVFNEQFFGPGTRLTVL.

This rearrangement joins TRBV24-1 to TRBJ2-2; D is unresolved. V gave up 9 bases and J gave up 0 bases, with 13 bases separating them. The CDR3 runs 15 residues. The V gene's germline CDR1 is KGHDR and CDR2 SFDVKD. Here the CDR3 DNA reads TGTGCCACCGCGGAAGAGGCCTCGAACACCGGGGAGCTGTTTTTT. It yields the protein CATAEEASNTGELFF.

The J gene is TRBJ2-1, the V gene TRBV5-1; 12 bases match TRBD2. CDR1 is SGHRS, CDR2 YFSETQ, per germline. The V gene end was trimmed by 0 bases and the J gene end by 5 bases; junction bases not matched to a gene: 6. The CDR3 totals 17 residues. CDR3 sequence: CASSLGLAGGGNNEQFF. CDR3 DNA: TGCGCCAGCAGCTTGGGTCTAGCGGGAGGGGGCAACAATGAGCAGTTCTTC.

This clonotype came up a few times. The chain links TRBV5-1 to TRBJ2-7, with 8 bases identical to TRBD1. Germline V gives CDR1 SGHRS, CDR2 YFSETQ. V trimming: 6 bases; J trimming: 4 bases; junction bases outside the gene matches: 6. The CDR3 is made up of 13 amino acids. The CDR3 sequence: CASKAQGAYEQYF. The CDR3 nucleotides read TGCGCCAGCAAGGCGCAGGGGGCGTACGAGCAGTACTTC.

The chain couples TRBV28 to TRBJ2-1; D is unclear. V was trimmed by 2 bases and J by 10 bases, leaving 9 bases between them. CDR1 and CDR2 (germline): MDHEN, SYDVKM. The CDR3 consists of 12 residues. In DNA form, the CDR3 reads TGTGCCAGCAGTTTAGGTCAGAGGGAGCAGTTCTTC. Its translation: CASSLGQREQFF.

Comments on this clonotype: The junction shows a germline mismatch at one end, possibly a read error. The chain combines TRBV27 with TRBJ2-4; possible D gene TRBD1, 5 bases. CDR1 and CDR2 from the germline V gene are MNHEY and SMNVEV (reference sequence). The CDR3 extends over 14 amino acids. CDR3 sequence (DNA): TGTGCCAACAGTACCGGACAAGCCAAAAACATTCAGTACTTC. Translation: CANSTGQAKNIQYF.

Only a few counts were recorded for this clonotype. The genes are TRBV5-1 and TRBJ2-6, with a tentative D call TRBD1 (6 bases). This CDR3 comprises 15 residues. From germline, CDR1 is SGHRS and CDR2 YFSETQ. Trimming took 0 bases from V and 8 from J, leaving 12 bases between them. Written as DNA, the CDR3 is TGCGCCAGCAGCTTGGGCCAGGGGAAATCCAACGTCCTGACTTTC. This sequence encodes CASSLGQGKSNVLTF.

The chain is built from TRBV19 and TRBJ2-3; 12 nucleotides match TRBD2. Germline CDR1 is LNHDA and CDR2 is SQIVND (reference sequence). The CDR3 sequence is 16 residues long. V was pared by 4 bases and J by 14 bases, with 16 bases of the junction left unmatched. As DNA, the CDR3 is TGTGCCAGTAGTACCAAACGACTAGCGGGAGCCATCTATCCGTATTTT. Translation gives CASSTKRLAGAIYPYF.

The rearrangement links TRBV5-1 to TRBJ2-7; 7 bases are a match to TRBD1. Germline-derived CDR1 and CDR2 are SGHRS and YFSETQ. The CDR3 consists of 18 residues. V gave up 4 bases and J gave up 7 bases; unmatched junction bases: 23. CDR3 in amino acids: CASSRTSQGMSSYNEQYF. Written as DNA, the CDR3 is TGCGCCAGCAGCCGGACTTCACAGGGGATGAGCTCCTACAATGAGCAGTACTTC. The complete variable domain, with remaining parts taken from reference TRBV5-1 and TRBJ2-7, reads KAGVTQTPRYLIKTRGQQVTLSCSPISGHRSVSWYQQTPGQGLQFLFEYFSETQRNKGNFPGRFSGRQFSNSRSEMNVSTLELGDSALYLCASSRTSQGMSSYNEQYFGPGTRLTVT.

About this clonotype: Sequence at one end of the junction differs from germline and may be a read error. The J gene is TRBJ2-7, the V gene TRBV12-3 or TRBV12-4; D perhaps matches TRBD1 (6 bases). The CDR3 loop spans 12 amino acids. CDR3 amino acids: CAGSYRDYEQYF. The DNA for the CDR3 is TGTGCCGGCAGCTACAGGGACTACGAGCAGTACTTC.

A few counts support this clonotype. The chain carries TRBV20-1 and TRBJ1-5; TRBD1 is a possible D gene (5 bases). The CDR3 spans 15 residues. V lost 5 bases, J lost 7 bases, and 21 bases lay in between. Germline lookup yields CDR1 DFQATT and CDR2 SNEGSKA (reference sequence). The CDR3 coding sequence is TGCAGTGCTCATAAGGAGGGGAGATGGCAGCAGCCCCAGCATTTT. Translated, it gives CSAHKEGRWQQPQHF.

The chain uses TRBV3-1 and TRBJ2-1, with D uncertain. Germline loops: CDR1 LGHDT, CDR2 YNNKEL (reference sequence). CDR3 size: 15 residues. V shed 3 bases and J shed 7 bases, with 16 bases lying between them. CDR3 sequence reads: CASSHADNTMNEQFF. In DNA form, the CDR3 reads TGTGCCAGCAGCCATGCCGATAATACAATGAATGAGCAGTTCTTC.

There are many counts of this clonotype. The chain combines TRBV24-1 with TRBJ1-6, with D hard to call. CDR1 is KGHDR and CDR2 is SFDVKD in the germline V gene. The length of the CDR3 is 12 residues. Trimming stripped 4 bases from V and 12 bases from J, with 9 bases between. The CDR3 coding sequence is TGTGCCACCAGTGACCGGCGAGGACCCCTCCACTTT. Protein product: CATSDRRGPLHF.

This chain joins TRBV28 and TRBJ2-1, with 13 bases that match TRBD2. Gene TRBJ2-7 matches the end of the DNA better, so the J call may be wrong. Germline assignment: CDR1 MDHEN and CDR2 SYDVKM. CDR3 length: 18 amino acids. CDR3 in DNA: TGTGCCAGCAGCCCTCCGGGACTAGCGGGGCATGGGCACAATGAGCAGTACTTC. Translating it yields CASSPPGLAGHGHNEQYF.